This T cell receptor beta chain was recovered during a study of T cell repertoires in cytomegalovirus infection. V lost 5 bases, J lost 7 bases, and 12 bases stayed unmatched. The CDR3 covers 16 residues. Germline CDR1 SGHVS, CDR2 FNYEAQ. Comment on this clonotype: A clone one base away is much larger, so this may be a read error. The final CDR3 position lacks the conserved phenylalanine or tryptophan, pointing to a likely read error.

TCRdb analysed the reads with MiXCR anew, one entry per CDR3 protein. The data contain 600,000 to 800,000 distinct CDR3 sequences, 20% to 30% of them singletons. The source material was CD8+ T cells from PBMCs. The chain carries TRBV7-6 and TRBJ2-1, with TRBD2 identical over 9 bases. The TCR was taken from a human donor in good health (CMV status not recorded). Some clones in this sample may be carry-over from other donors' samples. The CDR3 region has the DNA TGTGCCAGCAGCCTCTTGCCTAGCGGGGAGGGGAATGAGCAGTTCTTA. Amino acids: CASSLLPSGEGNEQFL.